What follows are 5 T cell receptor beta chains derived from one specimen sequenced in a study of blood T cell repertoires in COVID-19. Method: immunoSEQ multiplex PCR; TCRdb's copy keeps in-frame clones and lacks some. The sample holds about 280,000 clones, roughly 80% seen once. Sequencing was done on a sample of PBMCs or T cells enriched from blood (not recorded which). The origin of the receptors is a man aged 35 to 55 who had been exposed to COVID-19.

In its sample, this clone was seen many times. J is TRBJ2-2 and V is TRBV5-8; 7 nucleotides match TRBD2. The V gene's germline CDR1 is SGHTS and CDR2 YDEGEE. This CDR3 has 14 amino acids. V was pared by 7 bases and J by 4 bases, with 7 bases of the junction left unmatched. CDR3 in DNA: TGTGCCAGCTACCGGGGGAGGGCCACCGGGGAGCTGTTTTTT. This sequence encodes CASYRGRATGELFF.

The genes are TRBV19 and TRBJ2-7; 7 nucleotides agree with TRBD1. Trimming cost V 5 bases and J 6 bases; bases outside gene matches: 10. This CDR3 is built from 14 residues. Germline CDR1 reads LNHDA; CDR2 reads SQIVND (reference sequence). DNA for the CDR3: TGTGCCAGTAGTGAGGCCACAACAGGGGTCGAGCAGTACTTC. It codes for CASSEATTGVEQYF.

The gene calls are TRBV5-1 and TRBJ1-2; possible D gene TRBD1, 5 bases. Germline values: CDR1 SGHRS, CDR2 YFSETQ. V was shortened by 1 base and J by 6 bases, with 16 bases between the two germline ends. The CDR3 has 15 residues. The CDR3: CASSLRSTGENGYTF. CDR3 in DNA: TGCGCCAGCAGCTTGCGGTCGACGGGGGAGAATGGCTACACCTTC.

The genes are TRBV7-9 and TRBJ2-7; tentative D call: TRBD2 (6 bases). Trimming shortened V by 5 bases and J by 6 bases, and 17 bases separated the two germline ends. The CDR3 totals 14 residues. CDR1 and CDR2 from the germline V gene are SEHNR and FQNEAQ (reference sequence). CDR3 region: CASSAGTHQGEQYF. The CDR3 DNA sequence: TGTGCCAGCAGCGCCGGGACTCACCAGGGCGAGCAGTACTTC.

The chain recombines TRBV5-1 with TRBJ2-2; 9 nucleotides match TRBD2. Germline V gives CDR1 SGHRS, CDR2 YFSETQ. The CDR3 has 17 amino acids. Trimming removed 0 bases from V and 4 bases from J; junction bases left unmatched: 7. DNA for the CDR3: TGCGCCAGCAGCTTGGGTGGTAGCGGGAGAGGCACCGGGGAGCTGTTTTTT. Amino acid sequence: CASSLGGSGRGTGELFF. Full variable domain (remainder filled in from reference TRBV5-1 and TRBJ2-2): KAGVTQTPRYLIKTRGQQVTLSCSPISGHRSVSWYQQTPGQGLQFLFEYFSETQRNKGNFPGRFSGRQFSNSRSEMNVSTLELGDSALYLCASSLGGSGRGTGELFFGEGSRLTVL.